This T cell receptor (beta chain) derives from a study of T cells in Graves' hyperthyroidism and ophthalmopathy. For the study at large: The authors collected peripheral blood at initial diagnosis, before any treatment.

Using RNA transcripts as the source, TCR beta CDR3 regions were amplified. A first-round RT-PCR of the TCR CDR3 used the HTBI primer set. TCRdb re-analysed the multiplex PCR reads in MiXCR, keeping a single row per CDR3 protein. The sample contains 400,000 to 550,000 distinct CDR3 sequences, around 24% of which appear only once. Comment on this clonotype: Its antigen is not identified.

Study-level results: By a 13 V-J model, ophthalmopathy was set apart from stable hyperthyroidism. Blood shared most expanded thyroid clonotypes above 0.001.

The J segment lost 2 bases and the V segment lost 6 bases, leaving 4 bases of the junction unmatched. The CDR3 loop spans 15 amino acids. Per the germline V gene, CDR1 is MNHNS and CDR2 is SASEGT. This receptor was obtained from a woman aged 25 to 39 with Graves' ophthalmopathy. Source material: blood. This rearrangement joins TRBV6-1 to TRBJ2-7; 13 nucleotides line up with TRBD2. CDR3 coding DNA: TGTGCCAGCAGGACTAGCGGGAGGTTAGCCTACGAGCAGTACTTC. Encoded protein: CASRTSGRLAYEQYF.